This T cell receptor beta chain was identified during a study of tumor-infiltrating lymphocytes in primary liver carcinoma. TCR beta cDNA came from about 0.55 ug total RNA, primed with a constant-region primer. Libraries for TCR beta were built through three nested multiplex PCR rounds, which together made up a slightly modified ARM-PCR procedure. Each CDR3 protein gets one entry after TCRdb re-called the multiplex PCR reads with MiXCR. Here the sample spans roughly 100,000 distinct CDR3 sequences, approximately 78% being singletons. This clonotype was detected only a few times. At one boundary the junction diverges from the germline segment, which might be a read error. Between about 19 and 34 mg of unsorted bulk tissue served as the source from which RNA and DNA were co-extracted. The specimen sequenced was liver tumor tissue from sampling region 3. Subset described: tumor region T3, left-lateral pole. This receptor was taken from a man in his forties or fifties with primary liver carcinoma and hepatitis B virus infection.

The CDR3 loop reads CASSSRWTGENEQHF. The DNA of the CDR3 is TGTGCCAGCAGCTCGCGATGGACAGGGGAAAACGAGCAGCACTTC. The rearrangement links TRBV11-2 to TRBJ2-7; 9 bases map to TRBD1. CDR1 and CDR2 (germline): SGHAT, FQNNGV. The CDR3 covers 15 residues.